The clone carrying this T cell receptor beta chain was detected a few times. What it binds is unknown. This CDR3 comprises 11 residues. The germline V gene has CDR1 SGHDN and CDR2 FVKESK. V lost 4 bases to trimming and J lost 11 bases, with 11 bases between them. This specimen belongs to a study of T cells after posttransplantation cyclophosphamide. The study's findings and limits: Recipient CMV seropositivity and CMV reactivation strongly tracked TRB clonality. Donor-recipient repertoire similarity was low at 1-2 months, rising over year one. Blood and skin or GI T cell repertoires showed limited TRB overlap.

This table comes from immunoSEQ multiplex PCR, and its TCRdb copy is limited to in-frame clones, with some not included. The sample holds some 22,000 clones, about 84% seen once. The rearrangement joins TRBV14 to TRBJ1-1; perhaps TRBD1 as D (6 bases). The sequenced sample was PBMCs. The TCR comes from a woman aged 55-69 years with a blood cancer, CMV-positive, and with a related stem cell donor. The CDR3 sequence is CASSPGTRAFF. CDR3 DNA: TGTGCCAGCAGCCCCGGGACAAGGGCTTTCTTT. The full variable domain, its missing parts supplied by reference TRBV14 and TRBJ1-1, is EAGVTQFPSHSVIEKGQTVTLRCDPISGHDNLYWYRRVMGKEIKFLLHFVKESKQDESGMPNNRFLAERTGGTYSTLKVQPAELEDSGVYFCASSPGTRAFFGQGTRLTVV.